Below, one T cell receptor beta chain is given with its context. This clonotype was seen more than once but under ten times. What this receptor recognizes is not known. Within one base of it there is no much larger clone, and no base qualities were kept. The data were taken from a study of CD8 T cells in ankylosing spondylitis (dated by TCRdb to between 2016 and 2019). About the full investigation: The study set out to find disease-linked TCR variants by profiling T cell receptor beta repertoires in ankylosing spondylitis patients and healthy donors. The whole study cohort included roughly 110 healthy donors and 25 or so ankylosing spondylitis patients. Samples of peripheral blood were taken, and for ankylosing spondylitis patients, synovial fluid was collected as well.

Data came from an Illumina HiSeq 2500. Quantitative 5'-RACE with molecular barcodes was used to prepare TCR beta libraries. As for the authors' bioinformatics: Disease-linked TCR variants were identified with a new computational method built on a probabilistic model of VDJ rearrangement. TCRdb ran its own pipeline on the public reads, namely fastp trimming at Q25 and MiXCR clone calling, and kept in-frame beta chains. When rows share a CDR3 protein, they turn into one entry using the most common DNA and genes. V and J calls and clone size were set by TCRdb, not the authors. Across this sample there are roughly 700,000 distinct CDR3 sequences, with under 20% seen only once. Of the sample, about a fifth falls within the top ten clones. Summary of the overall study and its limitations: Blood from ankylosing spondylitis patients appeared to be characterized by a TCR beta motif composed of under 10 highly homologous amino acid variants. The disease-linked clones had a CD8+ phenotype and were found at relatively low frequencies in peripheral blood. The disease-linked clones were reported as significantly enriched in matched synovial fluid samples from ankylosing spondylitis patients. Some TCR beta motif variants had previously been reported in synovial fluid and blood of reactive arthritis patients, which suggested common disease-initiation mechanisms.

The origin of this receptor is a male donor with ankylosing spondylitis. The source material was blood, either unsorted or a sorted T cell fraction (not recorded which).

The nucleotides are TGCGCCAGCAGCTTGGGAGCGGCCGACAATGAGCAGTTCTTC. Its product reads: CASSLGAADNEQFF. Recombination connected TRBV5-1 to TRBJ2-1; the D gene is perhaps TRBD2, from 5 matching bases. The V end loses 0 bases and the J end loses 5 bases, and a stretch of 9 bases separates them. CDR1 and CDR2 (SGHRS, YFSETQ) derive from the germline V gene. Counted from cysteine to phenylalanine, this CDR3 has 14 amino acids. Kept here is only the CDR3 DNA, which spans 42 bases and is read in frame from base 1.